This T cell receptor beta chain was recovered during a study of cytomegalovirus exposure and HLA in healthy donors. Study findings and constraints: Reportedly, fewer N-insertions than the approximately 650-donor mean appeared in an Asian-associated ancestry cluster in a later analysis. In a later analysis, parvovirus B19, influenza, CMV and Epstein-Barr virus appeared linked to several top co-occurrence clusters. Most CMV-associated TCR beta chains were later found to appear HLA-restricted. The study put around 180 TCR beta chains on its list as cytomegalovirus-associated.

A remark on this clone: Its antigen remains unknown.

PCR employed 60 Vbeta and 13 Jbeta primers. Method: immunoSEQ multiplex PCR; TCRdb's copy keeps in-frame clones and lacks some. The sample holds approximately 150,000 clones; roughly 77% are singletons and the top ten take less than 4.5%. The CDR3 is 17 amino acids. Germline V gives CDR1 PRHDT, CDR2 FYEKMQ (reference sequence). V was clipped by 0 bases and J by 1 base, with 14 bases between them. The sequenced material came from PBMCs. V is TRBV13 and J is TRBJ2-3, with D perhaps matching TRBD2 (5 bases). The clonotype comes from a young man in good health and CMV-seropositive. CDR3 residues: CASSLGLTGSGTDTQYF. DNA of the CDR3: TGTGCCAGCAGCTTAGGCCTAACGGGATCGGGCACAGATACGCAGTATTTT.